Sequencing of this T cell receptor beta chain was carried out in a study of shared clonotypes between healthy human individuals. General study points: In several donors, approximately 5% of naive CD4 clonotypes appeared in common.

Clones were read by immunoSEQ multiplex PCR, and TCRdb kept only the in-frame ones, dropping some. The sample lists about 2.1 million clones, 90% to 95% occurring once. CDR3 length equals 14 residues. With respect to this clone: The antigen is unknown.

CD45RO negativity and positive selection for CCR7 defined naive CD8 cells, a population that excluded terminally differentiated effector memory CD45RA+ cells. The sample taken for sequencing was naive CD8+ T cells from PBMCs. This chain links TRBV21-1 with TRBJ1-3. TRBV21-1 constitutes a pseudogene. The sequence derives from a man younger than 35 in good health. Some clones in this sample may be carry-over from other donors' samples. The CDR3 DNA is TGTGCCAGCAGGAAGGAGGTCCCTGGAAACACCATATATTTT. Translated: CASRKEVPGNTIYF.